The next 19 T cell receptor beta chains were all read from a single sample in a study of cytomegalovirus exposure and HLA in healthy donors. TCRdb's table, derived via immunoSEQ multiplex PCR, lists solely in-frame clones and lacks some. The table shows around 300,000 clones, with around 90% occurring only once. The specimen sequenced was PBMCs. These receptors all stem from a man aged 30 to 39 in good health and CMV-seronegative.

J is TRBJ2-5 and V is TRBV5-1, with 10 bases that match TRBD2. Germline-derived CDR1 and CDR2 are SGHRS and YFSETQ. This CDR3 is 17 amino acids long. Trimming cost V 4 bases and J 0 bases; bases outside gene matches: 9. The CDR3 DNA is TGCGCCAGCAGCAGGGGCCCTAGCGGGGGTTACCAAGAGACCCAGTACTTC. Translation gives CASSRGPSGGYQETQYF.

The chain recombines TRBV29-1 with TRBJ2-7, with D perhaps TRBD1 (6 bases). Germline V gene data show CDR1 as SQVTM and CDR2 as ANQGSEA. V was trimmed by 3 bases and J by 3 bases, leaving 12 bases between them. The CDR3 runs 13 residues. The CDR3 reads CSVETGDNYEQYF. DNA of the CDR3: TGCAGCGTTGAGACAGGAGATAACTACGAGCAGTACTTC.

The chain has TRBV19 and TRBJ1-5, with D perhaps matching TRBD1 (5 bases). The germline V gene encodes CDR1 LNHDA and CDR2 SQIVND (reference sequence). V was cut by 10 bases and J by 3 bases, with 13 bases left in between. The CDR3 spans 13 residues. In nucleotides, the CDR3 is TGTGCCACCCAGGGAGGCCTCAATCAGCCCCAGCATTTT. It specifies CATQGGLNQPQHF. Full variable domain (remainder filled in from reference TRBV19 and TRBJ1-5): DGGITQSPKYLFRKEGQNVTLSCEQNLNHDAMYWYRQDPGQGLRLIYYSQIVNDFQKGDIAEGYSVSREKKESFPLTVTSAQKNPTAFYLCATQGGLNQPQHFGDGTRLSIL.

The chain links TRBV11-3 to TRBJ2-3; 7 nucleotides align to TRBD1. This CDR3 contains 15 residues. Germline CDR1 and CDR2: SGHNT and YENEEA. The V and J ends lost 5 bases and 1 base, in that order; junction bases with no gene match: 6. The CDR3 nucleotides read TGTGCCAGCAGCCTGGGACAGCTGGGCACAGATACGCAGTATTTT. It encodes CASSLGQLGTDTQYF.

V gene TRBV5-1 combines with J gene TRBJ2-5; 7 bases are a match to TRBD1. The germline V gene encodes CDR1 SGHRS and CDR2 YFSETQ. The V and J ends lost 0 bases and 7 bases, in that order; junction bases with no gene match: 12. The CDR3 consists of 16 residues. The DNA for the CDR3 is TGCGCCAGCAGCTTGGTAGTGACAGGGCTACAGGTGACCCAGTACTTC. Translation gives CASSLVVTGLQVTQYF.

The gene calls are TRBV21-1 and TRBJ2-7; whether TRBD1, the table's D call, matches the DNA was not checked. TRBV21-1 is a pseudogene locus. The CDR3 extends over 14 amino acids. The chain's CDR3 is CASSKEGVRYEQYF. The CDR3 DNA follows: TGTGCCAGCAGCAAAGAGGGGGTGCGCTACGAGCAGTACTTC.

The chain is built from TRBV6-5 and TRBJ2-7, with 9 bases identical to TRBD1. Germline trimming cut 1 base from V and 5 bases from J; bases unmatched to any gene: 3. The CDR3 has 14 residues. Germline V CDR1 and CDR2: MNHEY, SVGAGI. DNA for the CDR3: TGTGCCAGCAGTTACTTCGGGACAGGGAACGAGCAGTACTTC. Amino acids: CASSYFGTGNEQYF.

The chain employs TRBV27 and TRBJ2-5; D possibly corresponds to TRBD1 (7 bases). The CDR3 extends over 14 amino acids. In germline, CDR1 is MNHEY, CDR2 SMNVEV (reference sequence). Trimming pared 2 bases from V and 7 bases from J, leaving 14 bases between. In DNA, the CDR3 is TGTGCCAGCAGTTTAAGAGGAGGGGGCCGGACCCAGTACTTC. This gives the protein CASSLRGGGRTQYF.

The V gene is TRBV19, the J gene TRBJ2-1; 9 nucleotides align to TRBD1. V was clipped by 4 bases and J by 8 bases; unmatched bases: 6. The CDR3 is made up of 14 amino acids. Germline CDR1 LNHDA, CDR2 SQIVND (reference sequence). CDR3 DNA sequence: TGTGCCAGTAGTAAACAGGGGGCCGGGTATGAGCAGTTCTTC. It is translated as CASSKQGAGYEQFF.

This sequence joins TRBV5-1 and TRBJ1-2; D remains ambiguous. V lost 0 bases and J 3 bases, leaving 9 bases between the germline ends. This CDR3 region has 14 residues. In germline, CDR1 is SGHRS, CDR2 YFSETQ. CDR3: CASSLAQADYGYTF. The CDR3 DNA reads TGCGCCAGCAGCTTGGCTCAGGCCGACTATGGCTACACCTTC.

The J gene is TRBJ2-5, the V gene TRBV6-5; D gene ambiguous. Germline V gene lookup returns CDR1 MNHEY and CDR2 SVGAGI. With 6 bases removed from V and 0 bases from J, the gap between germline ends came to 8 bases. This CDR3 has 13 amino acids. The CDR3 nucleotides read TGTGCCAGCAGAACCGGGTACCAAGAGACCCAGTACTTC. Translated, it gives CASRTGYQETQYF.

V usage is TRBV5-6 and J usage is TRBJ2-7; D may be TRBD2 (6 bases). V lost 3 bases and J lost 1, with 11 bases in between. This CDR3 region has 14 residues. Germline V CDR1 and CDR2: SGHDT, YYEEEE. CDR3: CASSSRLDSYEQYF. CDR3 DNA: TGTGCCAGCAGCTCACGACTAGATTCCTACGAGCAGTACTTC.

The V call is TRBV27, the J call TRBJ1-2, with D tentatively TRBD1 (5 bases). The ends were cut back, 6 bases at V and 4 bases at J, with 12 bases in the middle. Germline loops: CDR1 MNHEY, CDR2 SMNVEV (reference sequence). CDR3 size: 13 residues. CDR3 nucleotide sequence: TGTGCCAGCAGAGCCACAGGATCCTATGGCTACACCTTC. It codes for CASRATGSYGYTF.

The chain uses TRBV21-1 and TRBJ2-2; TRBD2, the table's D call, lacks a check against the DNA. TRBV21-1 is listed as a pseudogene. The CDR3 totals 18 residues. This chain's CDR3 is CASSKRSGSAGSTGELFF. The CDR3 DNA reads TGTGCCAGCAGCAAACGATCAGGCTCAGCGGGGTCCACCGGGGAGCTGTTTTTT.

This clone showed up just once. V gene TRBV5-1 combines with J gene TRBJ1-5; D call uncertain. From germline, CDR1 is SGHRS and CDR2 YFSETQ. The CDR3 totals 16 residues. With 0 bases removed from V and 2 bases from J, the gap between germline ends came to 12 bases. CDR3 loop: CASSLVPGVGNQPQHF. The CDR3 DNA is TGCGCCAGCAGCTTGGTTCCTGGAGTGGGCAATCAGCCCCAGCATTTT.

V usage is TRBV5-1 and J usage is TRBJ1-2; 8 bases fit TRBD1. Per the germline V gene, CDR1 is SGHRS and CDR2 is YFSETQ. With 5 bases clipped from V and 5 bases from J, the junction kept 8 bases outside the gene matches. This CDR3 is built from 14 residues. This CDR3 reads CASREAGGKYGYTF. CDR3 DNA: TGCGCCAGCAGGGAAGCAGGGGGCAAATATGGCTACACCTTC. The full variable domain, rest sourced from reference TRBV5-1 and TRBJ1-2, is KAGVTQTPRYLIKTRGQQVTLSCSPISGHRSVSWYQQTPGQGLQFLFEYFSETQRNKGNFPGRFSGRQFSNSRSEMNVSTLELGDSALYLCASREAGGKYGYTFGSGTRLTVV.

This clone was seen more than once but under ten times. The V gene is TRBV4-3, the J gene TRBJ2-3; D remains unclear. The CDR3 spans 16 residues. The V gene lost 3 bases and the J gene lost 3 bases, with 16 bases spanning the gap. The V gene's germline CDR1 is LGHNA and CDR2 YSLEER. The CDR3 coding sequence is TGCGCCAGCAGCCAGTATTCTCTGGTCGGGACAGATACGCAGTATTTT. Encoded protein: CASSQYSLVGTDTQYF.

This chain links TRBV2 with TRBJ2-5, with a weak D call TRBD2 (5 bases). This CDR3 has 16 residues. Looked up from germline, CDR1 is SNHLY and CDR2 is FYNNEI. V gave up 5 bases and J gave up 5 bases, with 21 bases separating them. CDR3 DNA: TGTGCCAGCAGTCGAGGACTGTCCCCTTTATCGGAGACCCAGTACTTC. Its translation is CASSRGLSPLSETQYF.

V usage is TRBV19 and J usage is TRBJ2-3; D not certain. V lost 2 bases to trimming and J lost 0 bases, with 9 bases between them. The germline CDR1 and CDR2 sequences are LNHDA and SQIVND (reference sequence). The CDR3 is 15 amino acids. The CDR3 protein is CASSITATSTDTQYF. The CDR3, as DNA: TGTGCCAGTAGTATAACAGCAACTAGCACAGATACGCAGTATTTT.